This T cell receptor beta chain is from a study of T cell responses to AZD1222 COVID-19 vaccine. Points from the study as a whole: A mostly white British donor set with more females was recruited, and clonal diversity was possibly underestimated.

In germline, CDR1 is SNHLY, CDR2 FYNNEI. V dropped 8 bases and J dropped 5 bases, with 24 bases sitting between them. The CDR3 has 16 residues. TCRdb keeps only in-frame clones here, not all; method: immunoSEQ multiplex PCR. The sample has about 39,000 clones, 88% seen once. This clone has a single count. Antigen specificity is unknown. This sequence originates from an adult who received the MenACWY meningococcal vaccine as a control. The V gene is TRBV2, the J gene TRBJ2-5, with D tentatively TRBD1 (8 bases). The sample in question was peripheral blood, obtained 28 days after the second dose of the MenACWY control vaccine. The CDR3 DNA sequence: TGTGCCAGCTACCCATTAAGGACAGGGAGGGGGGAGACCCAGTACTTC. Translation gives CASYPLRTGRGETQYF. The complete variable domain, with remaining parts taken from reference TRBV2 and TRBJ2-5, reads EPEVTQTPSHQVTQMGQEVILRCVPISNHLYFYWYRQILGQKVEFLVSFYNNEISEKSEIFDDQFSVERPDGSNFTLKIRSTKLEDSAMYFCASYPLRTGRGETQYFGPGTRLLVL.